The rows below give T cell receptor beta chains drawn from one sample of a study of control samples from healthy donors and cancer patients. Profiled with immunoSEQ multiplex PCR; TCRdb holds only in-frame clones, not every one. The sample lists around 20,000 clones, 88% occurring once. The sample comprised PBMCs. The receptor source for this set is a woman aged 55-69 years with head and neck cancer. CDR3s include the opening cysteine and the closing phenylalanine or tryptophan. A D gene is named only where the DNA matches it firmly. Some rows have no size entry. The others give once, few or many, or a class for an expanded clone.

>NA|TRBJ2-5|NA|TRBV5-1
TGCGCCAGCAGCCAAACGCTAGGGGTTGTGGAGACCCAGTACTTC
CASSQTLGVVETQYF
>once|TRBJ2-7|NA|TRBV29-1
TGCAGCGCTACCAGCCCTTCGGTCTCGCGCGAGCAGTACTTC
CSATSPSVSREQYF
>NA|TRBJ1-5|NA|TRBV11-2
TGTGCCAGCAGCCCAGCACTTGCTGGCAATCAGCCCCAGCATTTT
CASSPALAGNQPQHF
>once|TRBJ1-5|TRBD1|TRBV5-4
TGTGCCAGCAGCTACAGGGGGCAGGGCGTCAATCAGCCCCAGCATTTT
CASSYRGQGVNQPQHF
>NA|TRBJ1-1|NA|TRBV2
TGTGCCAGCTTATCCTACTCGAACACTGAAGCTTTCTTT
CASLSYSNTEAFF
>NA|TRBJ2-7|NA|TRBV7-9
TGTGCCAGCAGCTTATATCTGGAACCCCCCTACGAGCAGTACTTC
CASSLYLEPPYEQYF
>once|TRBJ2-7|NA|TRBV7-9
TGTGCCAGCAGCTTTCCTGGCAGCCCTCATTTCCGGCAGTACTTC
CASSFPGSPHFRQYF
>once|TRBJ1-1|NA|TRBV7-9
TGTGCCAGCTTACAGGGTATAATGAACACTGAAGCTTTCTTT
CASLQGIMNTEAFF
>NA|TRBJ2-5|NA|TRBV7-7
TGTGCCAGCAGGGGGGAGGAAGAGACCCAGTACTTC
CASRGEEETQYF
>NA|TRBJ1-1|NA|TRBV27
TGTGCCAGCAGTTTATCTGCCACCACTGAAGCTTTCTTT
CASSLSATTEAFF
>NA|TRBJ2-1|TRBD2|TRBV7-9
TGTGCCAGCAGCCACACCGCGGGAGTCTACAATGAGCAGTTCTTC
CASSHTAGVYNEQFF
>NA|TRBJ2-1|TRBD2|TRBV2
TGTGCCAGCAGATACCGACGGCTAGCGGGAGGGCCCGGCAATGAGCAGTTCTTC
CASRYRRLAGGPGNEQFF
>NA|TRBJ1-1|NA|TRBV27
TGTGCCAGCACCCCTGGGGCGGGGATCACTGAAGCTTTTTTT
CASTPGAGITEAFF
>NA|TRBJ2-7|NA|TRBV5-6
TGTGCCAGCAGCTTGAGGGGACCCACATCCTACGAGCAGTACTTC
CASSLRGPTSYEQYF
>NA|TRBJ1-2|NA|TRBV11-2
TGTGCCAGCAGCTTAGATGGCTTGACTAACTATGGCTACACCTTC
CASSLDGLTNYGYTF
>NA|TRBJ2-7|TRBD1|TRBV3-1/TRBV3-2
TGTGCCAGCAGACCCGGGACAGGGGAGTACGAGCAGTACTTC
CASRPGTGEYEQYF
>once|TRBJ2-7|NA|TRBV6-6
TGTGCCAGCAGTCTAACCGGGGGCGGCTCCTACGAGCAGTACTTC
CASSLTGGGSYEQYF
>NA|TRBJ2-5|TRBD2|TRBV13
TGTGCCAGCAGCACAAGGACTAGCGGGATGGTGGGGACCCAGTACTTC
CASSTRTSGMVGTQYF
>NA|TRBJ1-4|NA|TRBV18
TGTGCCAGCTCACCACGCCAGGCCGTCCTTCCACACCTTAATGAAAAACTGTTTTTT
CASSPRQAVLPHLNEKLFF
>NA|TRBJ1-1|NA|TRBV7-8
TGTGCCAGCAGCTCCCTTGTGGACACGGATAAAGCCAGGACTGAAGCTTTCTTT
CASSSLVDTDKARTEAFF
>once|TRBJ1-5|NA|TRBV13
TGTGCCAGCAGCTTAGGGGTAAGCTGGCGGCAGCCCCAGCATTTT
CASSLGVSWRQPQHF
>NA|TRBJ1-5|NA|TRBV27
TGTGCCAGCAGTTTAACAGCTTATAGCAATCAGCCCCAGCATTTT
CASSLTAYSNQPQHF
>once|TRBJ2-2|NA|TRBV5-1
TGCGCCAGCAGCTCCCCCAAGGGTTTAGGGAACACCGGGGAGCTGTTTTTT
CASSSPKGLGNTGELFF
>NA|TRBJ2-1|NA|TRBV5-6
TGTGCCAGCAGCGACGGGGGCTCCTACAATGAGCAGTTCTTC
CASSDGGSYNEQFF
>NA|TRBJ1-2|TRBD1|TRBV2
TGTGCCAGCAAACTTCCAGGGGGTAGTGGCTACACCTTC
CASKLPGGSGYTF
>NA|TRBJ2-7|TRBD1|TRBV10-3
TGTGCCACACGACAGGGGAGTTACGAGCAGTACTTC
CATRQGSYEQYF
>NA|TRBJ1-2|NA|TRBV7-3
TGTGCCAGCAGCGAACAGGGCTTAGGCTATGGCTACACCTTC
CASSEQGLGYGYTF